The sample holds many counts of the clone carrying this T cell receptor (beta chain). Its antigen is not identified. V lost 5 bases and J lost 4, with 9 bases in between. This CDR3 has 13 residues. The V gene's germline CDR1 is SGHAT and CDR2 FQNNGV. These data originate in a study of T cells in Graves' hyperthyroidism and ophthalmopathy. Study findings and constraints: Blood also held most thyroid clonotypes expanded beyond 0.001.

TCR beta CDR3 region amplification was performed from RNA transcripts. The primer set for the first-round RT-PCR of the TCR CDR3 was HTBI. TCRdb independently ran MiXCR on the multiplex PCR reads; one entry per CDR3 protein. The sample holds over 500,000 distinct CDR3 sequences; about 16% are singletons and the top ten take less than 30%. Those patients with uncontrolled infection, other autoimmune disease, pregnancy or lactation were excluded. The sequence came from a woman aged 30 to 39 with Graves' ophthalmopathy. The chain is built from TRBV11-2 and TRBJ1-5; possible D gene TRBD1, 6 bases. Input material: blood. The CDR3 nucleotides are TGTGCCAGCAGCCCGGACAGTAATCAGCCCCAGCATTTT. Its translation: CASSPDSNQPQHF.